The sequence of this T cell receptor beta chain was determined in a study of blood T cells in healthy people across ages. General study results and limits: The study could not conclusively compare naive and antigen-experienced cells, given its unsorted PBMCs.

The CDR3 has 12 residues. CDR1 and CDR2 (germline): MDHEN, SYDVKM. V was cut by 6 bases and J by 5 bases, with 10 bases left in between. Together with a sample-barcoded 5' primer, a J-beta primer mix was included in a second PCR lasting about 7 to 11 cycles. One entry per CDR3 protein results from TCRdb running MiXCR on the 5' RACE reads. Counted here are hundreds of thousands of distinct CDR3 sequences, roughly 29% occurring once; the ten biggest clones make up around 29%. This clonotype came up a few times. Its specificity is not known. Sequencing input: blood. The clonotype was recovered from a woman in her sixties or seventies in good health. The chain combines TRBV28 with TRBJ2-5; D gene uncertain. The CDR3 here is CASRPDRETQYF. The CDR3 DNA sequence: TGTGCCAGCAGACCCGATAGGGAGACCCAGTACTTC.